Shown below are 21 T cell receptor beta chains from a single sample sequenced in a study of response to subunit inactivated influenza vaccine. MiXCR was run by TCRdb on the RT-PCR reads, yielding one entry per CDR3 protein. The table records around 650,000 distinct CDR3 sequences, less than 20% of them present only once. Here the sequenced sample was PBMCs from blood, taken about 13 days after vaccination. These receptors were taken from a man aged 45-60 years who received an inactivated influenza vaccine.

V and J are TRBV3-1 and TRBJ1-1; D ambiguous. Germline V CDR1 and CDR2: LGHDT, YNNKEL (reference sequence). Deletions cut 3 bases from V and 8 bases from J, with 10 bases between. This CDR3 region has 12 residues. The CDR3 DNA follows: TGTGCCAGCAGCCAGGGGTTTCGGGAAGCTTTCTTT. This sequence encodes CASSQGFREAFF.

V and J are TRBV14 and TRBJ2-4, with D tentatively TRBD1 (6 bases). There are 18 residues in the CDR3. V was trimmed by 0 bases and J by 0 bases, leaving 15 bases between them. Germline V CDR1 and CDR2: SGHDN, FVKESK. The CDR3 nucleotides read TGTGCCAGCAGCCAAGATGGGGCAGGGGCCTTAGCCAAAAACATTCAGTACTTC. It specifies CASSQDGAGALAKNIQYF.

The CDR3 is CASSANLVVGELFF. The CDR3 coding sequence is TGCGCCAGCAGCGCGAATCTAGTAGTCGGGGAGCTGTTTTTT. This chain connects TRBV5-1 to TRBJ2-2; D is uncertain. CDR3 size: 14 residues. The V and J ends lost 4 bases and 7 bases respectively, with 14 bases between them. The germline V gene encodes CDR1 SGHRS and CDR2 YFSETQ.

The J gene is TRBJ2-1, the V gene TRBV18; D is uncertain. V was trimmed by 1 base and J by 2 bases, leaving 12 bases between them. Germline CDR1 KGHSH, CDR2 LQKENI. The CDR3 is 16 residues long. CDR3 loop: CASSPQAKKAYNEQFF. The DNA of the CDR3 is TGTGCCAGCTCACCACAGGCTAAAAAGGCCTACAATGAGCAGTTCTTC. The whole variable domain, filled in from reference TRBV18 and TRBJ2-1, reads NAGVMQNPRHLVRRRGQEARLRCSPMKGHSHVYWYRQLPEEGLKFMVYLQKENIIDESGMPKERFSAEFPKEGPSILRIQQVVRGDSAAYFCASSPQAKKAYNEQFFGPGTRLTVL.

This clonotype occurred a few times. The CDR3 sequence is CASRLGVNEKLFF. The CDR3 nucleotides are TGTGCCAGCAGACTAGGGGTCAATGAAAAACTGTTTTTT. This sequence joins TRBV7-2 and TRBJ1-4, with a tentative D call TRBD1 (5 bases). The V end was cut by 6 bases, the J end by 5 bases, with 10 bases between. The germline CDR1 and CDR2 sequences are SGHTA and FQGNSA. This CDR3 is built from 13 residues.

J is TRBJ2-2 and V is TRBV29-1; TRBD1 agrees at 8 bases. The trim removed 6 bases at V and 4 bases at J, leaving 7 bases unmatched. CDR1 and CDR2 from the germline V gene are SQVTM and ANQGSEA. CDR3 length: 14 residues. CDR3: CSVARQGSTGELFF. Here the CDR3 DNA reads TGCAGCGTCGCTCGACAGGGGAGCACCGGGGAGCTGTTTTTT.

This clonotype has a handful of counts. V is TRBV4-1 and J is TRBJ2-2; 13 nucleotides agree with TRBD2. CDR1 and CDR2 from the germline V gene are MGHRA and YSYEKL. This CDR3 contains 17 residues. The J segment lost 5 bases and the V segment lost 0 bases, leaving 3 bases of the junction unmatched. The CDR3 DNA reads TGCGCCAGCAGCCAAGATGGACTAGCGGGGGTGACCGGGGAGCTGTTTTTT. It translates to CASSQDGLAGVTGELFF.

In its sample, this clonotype was seen many times. This chain links TRBV18 with TRBJ2-7; 8 nucleotides agree with TRBD1. The germline CDR1 and CDR2 sequences are KGHSH and LQKENI. The V gene end was trimmed by 8 bases and the J gene end by 2 bases; junction bases not matched to a gene: 8. CDR3 length equals 14 residues. Here the CDR3 DNA reads TGTGCCAGCAGTCCCCCGGGACAGGCCTACGAGCAGTACTTC. This sequence encodes CASSPPGQAYEQYF.

The V and J genes are TRBV12-3 or TRBV12-4 and TRBJ2-7; D not resolved. The CDR3 is 16 residues long. Trimming shortened V by 1 base and J by 4 bases, and 17 bases separated the two germline ends. The CDR3 sequence: CASSLEVPAARYEQYF. The CDR3 DNA sequence: TGTGCCAGCAGTTTAGAGGTTCCCGCTGCCAGGTACGAGCAGTACTTC.

This clonotype was detected only a few times. The chain has TRBV5-1 and TRBJ2-5; 14 bases line up with TRBD2. This CDR3 comprises 17 residues. With V trimmed by 1 base and J by 4 bases, 6 bases remained unmatched. Per the germline V gene, CDR1 is SGHRS and CDR2 is YFSETQ. Written as DNA, the CDR3 is TGCGCCAGCAGCTTGACGCGGGGACTAGCGGGAGTAGAGACCCAGTACTTC. Translation gives CASSLTRGLAGVETQYF.

Turning to this clonotype: A much larger clone differs by one base, so this may be a read error. V gene TRBV6-2 or TRBV6-3 combines with J gene TRBJ2-7; a weak D match, TRBD2 (6 bases). The germline V gene encodes CDR1 MNHEY and CDR2 SVGEGT. CDR3 length: 14 amino acids. The CDR3 is CASSPGTYFDEQHF. For the CDR3, the DNA is TGTGCCAGCAGCCCCGGGACTTATTTCGACGAGCAGCACTTC.

This clonotype appeared a few times. This chain links TRBV4-2 with TRBJ2-1; the D is unclear. CDR3 length: 14 residues. With 4 bases removed from V and 10 bases from J, the gap between germline ends came to 17 bases. Per germline, CDR1 LGHNA and CDR2 YNFKEQ. The CDR3 reads CASSRLALAGEQFF. The CDR3 nucleotides read TGTGCCAGCAGCCGCCTGGCCCTCGCAGGCGAGCAGTTCTTC.

This clonotype was found a few times. The rearrangement links TRBV4-2 to TRBJ2-1; D unresolved. Between the trimmed V and J ends, which lost 4 bases and 10 bases, there was a span of 11 bases. The CDR3 runs 12 residues. Germline V lookup: CDR1 LGHNA, CDR2 YNFKEQ. CDR3 sequence (DNA): TGTGCCAGCAGCCTATCACTTGGCGAGCAGTTCTTC. Protein sequence: CASSLSLGEQFF.

The CDR3, as DNA: TGCAGTGCTAGTCGGGCCGGATATGGCTACACCTTC. Encoded protein: CSASRAGYGYTF. This chain uses TRBV20-1 with TRBJ1-2; D gene unclear. With 3 bases removed from V and 5 bases from J, the gap between germline ends came to 10 bases. Germline values: CDR1 DFQATT, CDR2 SNEGSKA (reference sequence). The CDR3 consists of 12 residues.

In its sample, this clonotype was seen a few times. The chain is built from TRBV3-1 and TRBJ2-6, with D tentatively TRBD1 or TRBD2 (5 bases each). Trimming stripped 6 bases from V and 1 base from J, with 16 bases between. Per the germline V gene, CDR1 is LGHDT and CDR2 is YNNKEL (reference sequence). The CDR3 runs to 17 residues. The CDR3: CASSTGRFPSGANVLTF. The CDR3 DNA reads TGTGCCAGCAGTACGGGACGCTTCCCGTCTGGGGCCAACGTCCTGACTTTC.

This clonotype has a handful of counts. The chain is built from TRBV7-2 and TRBJ2-5; 12 nucleotides match TRBD2. The CDR3 consists of 16 residues. V lost 0 bases to trimming and J lost 4 bases; unmatched junction nucleotides: 3. CDR1 is SGHTA and CDR2 is FQGNSA in the germline V gene. CDR3 bases: TGTGCCAGCAGCTTAGCCCTAGCGGGGGGGATAGAGACCCAGTACTTC. Protein sequence: CASSLALAGGIETQYF.

The genes are TRBV4-1 and TRBJ2-1; TRBD2 matches 14 bases. The CDR3 has 17 residues. Trimming cost V 3 bases and J 3 bases; bases outside gene matches: 4. Germline lookup yields CDR1 MGHRA and CDR2 YSYEKL. CDR3 amino acids: CASSQGTSGGYYNEQFF. The CDR3 nucleotides are TGCGCCAGCAGCCAGGGGACTAGCGGGGGTTACTACAATGAGCAGTTCTTC.

The chain carries TRBV14 and TRBJ2-5, with 8 positions matching TRBD1. Per the germline V gene, CDR1 is SGHDN and CDR2 is FVKESK. With 2 bases clipped from V and 3 bases from J, the junction kept 8 bases outside the gene matches. This CDR3 spans 16 amino acids. The CDR3 DNA sequence: TGTGCCAGCAGCCAATCCGACAGGGGTCGAGAAGAGACCCAGTACTTC. Encoded protein: CASSQSDRGREETQYF. Full variable domain (remainder filled in from reference TRBV14 and TRBJ2-5): EAGVTQFPSHSVIEKGQTVTLRCDPISGHDNLYWYRRVMGKEIKFLLHFVKESKQDESGMPNNRFLAERTGGTYSTLKVQPAELEDSGVYFCASSQSDRGREETQYFGPGTRLLVL.

This chain joins TRBV7-2 and TRBJ1-2; no firm D call. The V gene lost 6 bases and the J gene lost 4 bases, with 12 bases spanning the gap. Per germline, CDR1 SGHTA and CDR2 FQGNSA. This CDR3 is built from 13 residues. Here the CDR3 DNA reads TGTGCCAGCAGAAACAGCTCAATCTATGGCTACACCTTC. It codes for CASRNSSIYGYTF.

This clonotype was detected only a few times. The chain recombines TRBV6-6 with TRBJ1-4, with D possibly being TRBD1 (5 bases). The germline CDR1 and CDR2 sequences are MNHNY and SVGAGI (reference sequence). Deletions cut 10 bases from V and 8 bases from J, with 14 bases between. The CDR3 spans 12 residues. CDR3 in DNA: TGTGCCATCTCTGGGGGACCGGAAAAACTGTTTTTT. Translated, it gives CAISGGPEKLFF.

This clonotype has only a few counts. The chain couples TRBV27 to TRBJ2-1; D is undetermined. Germline assignment: CDR1 MNHEY and CDR2 SMNVEV (reference sequence). V lost 8 bases, J lost 4 bases, and 18 bases lay in between. This CDR3 has 15 amino acids. CDR3 protein: CASAIGRTIYNEQFF. The CDR3 nucleotides read TGTGCCAGCGCGATAGGAAGAACCATATACAATGAGCAGTTCTTC.